This T cell receptor (beta chain) was documented in a study of Ad26.COV2.S vaccination and SARS-CoV-2 variants. About this clone: Its cognate antigen is unknown.

Overall study results and limits: Vaccine and placebo recipients had comparable breadth of non-spike TCRs.

Treatment indicated: some 19 received Ad26.COV2.S at low or high dose, single or two shots; 5 received placebo; per-sample allocation not given. Collection of samples fell on day 63 after the first vaccine or placebo injection. Profiling relied on immunoSEQ multiplex PCR, and the TCRdb table lists in-frame clones only, not all of them. The sample includes a few hundred thousand clones, approximately 87% seen only once; the top ten take roughly 4%. Per the germline V gene, CDR1 is LGHNA and CDR2 is YNFKEQ. The ends were cut back, 0 bases at V and 7 bases at J, with 19 bases in the middle. This CDR3 is 17 amino acids long.

The input for sequencing was peripheral blood, taken in a trial of Ad26.COV2.S vaccine versus placebo. The receptor's source is a person between 18 and 59 years old who received the Ad26.COV2.S COVID-19 vaccine or a placebo. The V gene is TRBV4-2, the J gene TRBJ2-1, with D possibly matching TRBD1 (6 bases). CDR3 DNA sequence: TGTGCCAGCAGCCAAGATGCGCTGGGGGCTAGGGTGAATGAGCAGTTCTTC. It specifies CASSQDALGARVNEQFF.